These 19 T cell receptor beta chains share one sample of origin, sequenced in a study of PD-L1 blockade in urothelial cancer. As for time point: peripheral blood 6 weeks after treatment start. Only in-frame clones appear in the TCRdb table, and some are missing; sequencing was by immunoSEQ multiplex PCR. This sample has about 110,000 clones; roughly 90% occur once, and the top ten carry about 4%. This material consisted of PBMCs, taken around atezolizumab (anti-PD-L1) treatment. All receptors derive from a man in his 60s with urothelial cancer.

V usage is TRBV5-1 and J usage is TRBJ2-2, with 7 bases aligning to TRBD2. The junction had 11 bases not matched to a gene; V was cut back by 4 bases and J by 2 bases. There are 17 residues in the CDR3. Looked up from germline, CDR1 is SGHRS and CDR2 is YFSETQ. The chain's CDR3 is CASSPGLASGNTGELFF. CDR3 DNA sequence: TGCGCCAGCAGCCCAGGGCTGGCTAGCGGCAACACCGGGGAGCTGTTTTTT. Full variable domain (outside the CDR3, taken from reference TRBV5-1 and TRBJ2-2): KAGVTQTPRYLIKTRGQQVTLSCSPISGHRSVSWYQQTPGQGLQFLFEYFSETQRNKGNFPGRFSGRQFSNSRSEMNVSTLELGDSALYLCASSPGLASGNTGELFFGEGSRLTVL.

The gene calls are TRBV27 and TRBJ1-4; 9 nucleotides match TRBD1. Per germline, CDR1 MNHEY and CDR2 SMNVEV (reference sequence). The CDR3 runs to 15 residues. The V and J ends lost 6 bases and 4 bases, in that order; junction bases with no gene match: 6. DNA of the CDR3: TGTGCCAGCAGGGGGGCGGGACAGGGTAATGAAAAACTGTTTTTT. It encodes CASRGAGQGNEKLFF.

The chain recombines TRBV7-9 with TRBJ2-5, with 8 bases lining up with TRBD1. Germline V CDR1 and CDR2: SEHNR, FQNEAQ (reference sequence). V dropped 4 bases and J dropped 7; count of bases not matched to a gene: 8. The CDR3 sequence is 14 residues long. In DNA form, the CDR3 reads TGTGCCAGCAGCTCAATCGGACAGGGATTGACCCAGTACTTC. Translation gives CASSSIGQGLTQYF.

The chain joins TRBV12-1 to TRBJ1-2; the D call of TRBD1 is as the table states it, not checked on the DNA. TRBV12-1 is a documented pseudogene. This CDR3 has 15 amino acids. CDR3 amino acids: CASSRGSGDNYGYTF. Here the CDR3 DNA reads TGTGCCAGCAGCCGCGGGTCAGGGGATAACTATGGCTACACCTTC.

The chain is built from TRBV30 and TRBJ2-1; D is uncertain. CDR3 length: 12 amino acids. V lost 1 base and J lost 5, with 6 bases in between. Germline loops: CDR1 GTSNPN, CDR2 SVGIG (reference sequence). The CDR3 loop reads CAWSGTHNEQFF. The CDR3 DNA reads TGTGCCTGGAGTGGTACACACAATGAGCAGTTCTTC.

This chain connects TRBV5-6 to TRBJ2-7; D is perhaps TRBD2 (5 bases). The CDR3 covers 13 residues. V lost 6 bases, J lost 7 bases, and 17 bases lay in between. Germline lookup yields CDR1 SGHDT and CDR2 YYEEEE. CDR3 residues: CASTKTTLKEQYF. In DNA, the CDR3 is TGTGCCAGCACCAAGACTACCTTAAAGGAGCAGTACTTC.

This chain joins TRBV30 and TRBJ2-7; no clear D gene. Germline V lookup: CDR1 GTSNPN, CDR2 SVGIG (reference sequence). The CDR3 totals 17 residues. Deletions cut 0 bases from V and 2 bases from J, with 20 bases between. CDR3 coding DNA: TGTGCCTGGAGTGTACTTTGGCGTCGGGTCCCCCCCTACGAGCAGTACTTC. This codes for CAWSVLWRRVPPYEQYF.

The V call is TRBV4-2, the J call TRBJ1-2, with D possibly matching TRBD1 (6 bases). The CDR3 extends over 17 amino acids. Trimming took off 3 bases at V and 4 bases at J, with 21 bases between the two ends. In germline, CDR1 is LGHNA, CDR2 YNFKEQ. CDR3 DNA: TGTGCCAGCAGCCAGGAGGGGGGAGGGCCGTTTAGCTATGGCTACACCTTC. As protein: CASSQEGGGPFSYGYTF.

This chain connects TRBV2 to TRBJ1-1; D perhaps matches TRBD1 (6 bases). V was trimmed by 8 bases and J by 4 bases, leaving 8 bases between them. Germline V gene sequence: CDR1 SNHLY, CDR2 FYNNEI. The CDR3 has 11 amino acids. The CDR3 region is CASGQLTEAFF. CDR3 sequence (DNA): TGTGCCAGCGGACAGCTCACTGAAGCTTTCTTT.

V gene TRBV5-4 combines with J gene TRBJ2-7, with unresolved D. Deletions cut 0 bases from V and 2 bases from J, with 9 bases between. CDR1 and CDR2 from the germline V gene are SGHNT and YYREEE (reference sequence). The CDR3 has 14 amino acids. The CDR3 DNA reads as TGTGCCAGCAGCTTGGGTAATCCCCCCTACGAGCAGTACTTC. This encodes CASSLGNPPYEQYF.

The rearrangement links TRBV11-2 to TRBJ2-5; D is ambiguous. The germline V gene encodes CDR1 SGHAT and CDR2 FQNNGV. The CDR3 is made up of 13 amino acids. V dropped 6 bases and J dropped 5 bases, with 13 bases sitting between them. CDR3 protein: CASSRTEHETQYF. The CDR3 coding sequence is TGTGCCAGCAGTCGAACAGAACACGAGACCCAGTACTTC.

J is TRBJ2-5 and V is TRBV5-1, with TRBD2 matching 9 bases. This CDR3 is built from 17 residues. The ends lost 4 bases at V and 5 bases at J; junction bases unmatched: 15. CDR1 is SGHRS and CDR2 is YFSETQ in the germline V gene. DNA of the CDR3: TGCGCCAGCAGCCCCCCATGGGGCGGGGGGGCGGATGAGACCCAGTACTTC. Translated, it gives CASSPPWGGGADETQYF.

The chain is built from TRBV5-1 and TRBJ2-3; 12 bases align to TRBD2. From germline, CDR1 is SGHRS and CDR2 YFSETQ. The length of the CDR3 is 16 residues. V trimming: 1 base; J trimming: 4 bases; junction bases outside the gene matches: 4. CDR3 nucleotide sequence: TGCGCCAGCAGCTTGCGGACTAGCGGGGCCCCAGATACGCAGTATTTT. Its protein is CASSLRTSGAPDTQYF.

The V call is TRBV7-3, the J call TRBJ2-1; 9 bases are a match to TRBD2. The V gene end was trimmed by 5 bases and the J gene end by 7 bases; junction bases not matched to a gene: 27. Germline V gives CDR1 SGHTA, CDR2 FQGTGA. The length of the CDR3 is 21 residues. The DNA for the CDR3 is TGTGCCAGCAGCGTACCTCTATGGGGGCACGCGGGACTAGCTATATGTAATGAGCAGTTCTTC. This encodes CASSVPLWGHAGLAICNEQFF.

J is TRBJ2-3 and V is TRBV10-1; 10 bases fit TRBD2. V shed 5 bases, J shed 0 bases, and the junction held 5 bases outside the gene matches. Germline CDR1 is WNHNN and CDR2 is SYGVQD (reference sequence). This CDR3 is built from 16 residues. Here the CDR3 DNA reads TGCGCCAGCAGTAGATCTAGCGGGGGCAGCACAGATACGCAGTATTTT. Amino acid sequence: CASSRSSGGSTDTQYF.

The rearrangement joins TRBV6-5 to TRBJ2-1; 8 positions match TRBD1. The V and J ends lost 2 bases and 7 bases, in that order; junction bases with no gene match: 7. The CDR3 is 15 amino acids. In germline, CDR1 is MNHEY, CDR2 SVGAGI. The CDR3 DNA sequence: TGTGCCAGCAGTTACCACCAGGGGGCGGTTAATGAGCAGTTCTTC. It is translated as CASSYHQGAVNEQFF.

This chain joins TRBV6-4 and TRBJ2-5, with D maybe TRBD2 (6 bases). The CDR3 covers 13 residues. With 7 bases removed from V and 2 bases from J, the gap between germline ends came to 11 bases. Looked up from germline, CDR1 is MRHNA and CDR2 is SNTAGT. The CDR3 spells CASISTRQETQYF. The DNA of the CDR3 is TGTGCCAGCATATCGACTAGACAAGAGACCCAGTACTTC.

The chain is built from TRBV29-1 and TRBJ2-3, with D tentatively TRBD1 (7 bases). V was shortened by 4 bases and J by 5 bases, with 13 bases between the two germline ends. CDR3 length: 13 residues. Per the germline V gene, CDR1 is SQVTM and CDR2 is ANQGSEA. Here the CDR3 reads CSVGGQGGDTQYF. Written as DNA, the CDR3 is TGCAGCGTTGGGGGCCAGGGGGGAGATACGCAGTATTTT.

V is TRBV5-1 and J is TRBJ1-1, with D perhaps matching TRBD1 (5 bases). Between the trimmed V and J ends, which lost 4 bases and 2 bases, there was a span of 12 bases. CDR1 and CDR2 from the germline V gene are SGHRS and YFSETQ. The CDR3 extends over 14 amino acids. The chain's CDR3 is CASSGAGQNTEAFF. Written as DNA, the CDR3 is TGCGCCAGCAGCGGCGCAGGGCAAAACACTGAAGCTTTCTTT.